The present T cell receptor beta chain was sequenced within a study of beta chain features in type 1 diabetes. Overall study findings and caveats: Shorter TCRB CDR3s, moderately but significantly so, were found in Type 1 diabetes patients in all four CD4+ subsets.

To note about this clone: Its antigen is undetermined.

Sequenced material consisted of expressed TCRB transcripts (all of the isolated RNA was reverse transcribed). TCRdb's copy holds only in-frame clones and misses some; the assay was immunoSEQ multiplex PCR. This table holds under 850,000 clones, 13% found once. The material sequenced was naive CD4+ T cells from blood. The source of this sequence is a young man with type 1 diabetes.

The CDR3 reads CASSGPTTVSNQPQHF. The CDR3 DNA sequence: TGTGCCAGCAGTGGACCTACAACCGTATCCAATCAGCCCCAGCATTTT. The chain joins TRBV2 to TRBJ1-5; D call uncertain. The CDR3 has 16 residues. V was cut by 4 bases and J by 3 bases, with 16 bases left in between. Germline CDR1 is SNHLY and CDR2 is FYNNEI.